This TCR beta chain appears in the sequencing data of a study of T cell responses to AZD1222 COVID-19 vaccine. Study summary: It was second doses at about 4 or about 12 weeks that were pooled. Study-wide findings and caveats: Spike-spanning, vaccine-associated CD4 TCRs were dominant at 160-218 and 743-854. When two AZD1222 doses had been given, Spike-specific TCR breadth and depth rose. Seropositivity was recorded at baseline in only 5 or 6 AZD1222 recipients.

As for this clone: Antigen specificity is unknown.

V dropped 3 bases and J dropped 2 bases, with 7 bases sitting between them. CDR1 and CDR2 (germline): SEHNR, FQNEAQ (reference sequence). The CDR3 length is 13 residues. Using immunoSEQ multiplex PCR, the repertoire was profiled, and TCRdb retains in-frame clones only, with some absent. The table includes under 200,000 clones, around 93% detected once. The clonotype was recovered from an adult in good health. The sequencing here drew on peripheral blood, taken on day 0 of AZD1222 vaccination. The genes are TRBV7-9 and TRBJ1-1; D is unresolved. CDR3 in DNA: TGTGCCAGCAGCTTCGGTTCCAACACTGAAGCTTTCTTT. Translation gives CASSFGSNTEAFF.